Listed below are T cell receptor beta chains from one sample, sequenced in a study of CXCR3-negative and CXCR3-positive naive CD8 T cells. Each CDR3 protein gets one entry in TCRdb, which reprocessed the 5' RACE reads and gives no DNA. In all, the sample yields 150,000 to 180,000 distinct CDR3 sequences. The sequenced sample was naive CXCR3+ CD8+ T cells from blood. The source of these receptors is a human donor in good health. Some clones in this sample may be carry-over from other donors' samples. CDR3s include the opening cysteine and the closing phenylalanine or tryptophan.

TRBJ1-6 | TRBV20-1 | 16 | CSARDTEGLDTIPLHF
TRBJ2-2 | TRBV27 | 13 | CASSLSATGELFF
TRBJ2-4 | TRBV4-2 | 14 | CASSQEAAVNIQYF
TRBJ2-1 | TRBV5-1 | 15 | CASSLIAGPNNEQFF
TRBJ2-7 | TRBV28 | 15 | CASRLGQGTTYEQYF
TRBJ2-7 | TRBV6-6 | 12 | CASTYGNYEQYF
TRBJ2-1 | TRBV6-4 | 17 | CASSDSKGQGDYNEQFF
TRBJ2-2 | TRBV2 | 20 | CASSSVGGTSGYANTGELFF
TRBJ1-2 | TRBV20-1 | 12 | CSARPRGSGYTF
TRBJ1-2 | TRBV29-1 | 15 | CSVEDLKVSRYGYTF
TRBJ2-7 | TRBV14 | 15 | CASSRVPALTYEQYF
TRBJ2-7 | TRBV13 | 15 | CASTTRGLAGDGQYF
TRBJ2-1 | TRBV6-1 | 16 | CASSRLAGESYNEQFF
TRBJ2-3 | TRBV14 | 18 | CASSQEFGAYQSTDTQYF
TRBJ1-3 | TRBV10-3 | 15 | CAIRDWDSSGNTIYF
TRBJ2-5 | TRBV20-1 | 13 | CSARRGFGETQYF
TRBJ2-7 | TRBV7-6 | 15 | CASSFGLGYSYEQYF
TRBJ2-1 | TRBV28 | 19 | CASSPLTESPRTREGEQFF
TRBJ2-5 | TRBV29-1 | 16 | CSVVYEKMSYQETQYF
TRBJ2-1 | TRBV7-2 | 12 | CASSLFTNEQFF
TRBJ2-5 | TRBV5-5 | 16 | CASSWTGTPYQETQYF
TRBJ2-2 | TRBV5-5 | 14 | CASSLSTHTGELFF
TRBJ2-7 | TRBV29-1 | 15 | CSVEKLTGSWYEQYF
TRBJ2-7 | TRBV6-2/TRBV6-3 | 14 | CASTRAYTGDEQYF
TRBJ2-1 | TRBV29-1 | 14 | CSVELAGVNYEQFF
TRBJ1-2 | TRBV9 | 18 | CASSANRGREPSNYGYTF
TRBJ2-7 | TRBV6-2/TRBV6-3 | 14 | CASSYSGTDLEQYF
TRBJ2-1 | TRBV7-9 | 15 | CASSFSGGNLNEQFF
TRBJ2-7 | TRBV7-9 | 14 | CASSLFGTAYEQYF
TRBJ1-6 | TRBV7-9 | 15 | CASSPGTPGFSPLHF
TRBJ1-3 | TRBV5-1 | 17 | CASSLVSHRNSGNTIYF
TRBJ2-1 | TRBV7-9 | 16 | CASSTPGLGFQYEQFF
TRBJ2-2 | TRBV11-2 | 15 | CASSLAGGFTGELFF
TRBJ2-5 | TRBV7-8 | 14 | CASSLVTGHETQYF
TRBJ2-7 | TRBV20-1 | 16 | CSANLGDSSDSYEQYF
TRBJ1-2 | TRBV6-2/TRBV6-3 | 13 | CASRNIDNYGYTF
TRBJ2-3 | TRBV29-1 | 11 | CSVAGADTQYF
TRBJ2-7 | TRBV11-2 | 14 | CASSMTGLSYEQYF
TRBJ2-3 | TRBV13 | 13 | CASSPTGADTQYF
TRBJ2-3 | TRBV29-1 | 15 | CSVIPGQGSPDTQYF
TRBJ2-1 | TRBV29-1 | 14 | CSVEKQGTYNEQFF
TRBJ2-7 | TRBV29-1 | 11 | CSVADSYEQYF
TRBJ2-5 | TRBV4-3 | 14 | CASSQGGRQETQYF
TRBJ2-3 | TRBV4-3 | 13 | CASSRGYTDTQYF
TRBJ2-1 | TRBV29-1 | 12 | CSSREGGGEQFF
TRBJ2-2 | TRBV28 | 16 | CASSFLAIEGTGELFF